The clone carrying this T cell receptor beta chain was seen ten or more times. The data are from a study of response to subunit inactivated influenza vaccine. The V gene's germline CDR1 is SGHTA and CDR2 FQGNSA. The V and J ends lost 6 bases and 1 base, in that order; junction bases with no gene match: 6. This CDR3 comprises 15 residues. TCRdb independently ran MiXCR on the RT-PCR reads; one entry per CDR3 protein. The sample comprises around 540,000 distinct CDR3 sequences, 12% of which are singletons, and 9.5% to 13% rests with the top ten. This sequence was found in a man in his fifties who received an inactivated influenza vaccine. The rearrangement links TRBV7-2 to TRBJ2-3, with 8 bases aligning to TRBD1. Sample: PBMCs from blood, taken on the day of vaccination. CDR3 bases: TGTGCCAGCAGTCGAGGACAGGGACGCACAGATACGCAGTATTTT. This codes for CASSRGQGRTDTQYF.